Listed below are T cell receptor beta chains from one sample, sequenced in a study of cytomegalovirus exposure and HLA in healthy donors. The data were produced by immunoSEQ multiplex PCR, yet TCRdb's version contains in-frame clones alone and is incomplete. The repertoire holds 250,000 to 350,000 clones, about 66% seen once, with under 3% in the top ten. Sequencing was carried out using PBMCs. Receptors originate from a female donor in good health and CMV-seronegative. Both conserved end residues are part of each CDR3. A D gene is named only where the DNA matches it firmly. Clone size is given for some rows only: seen once, a few or many times, or a class if the clone is expanded.

TRBJ2-1 | TRBD2 | TRBV4-1 | . | TGCGCCAGCAGCCAAGAGAGGCGCGCTAGCGGGATCTATGAGCAGTTCTTC | CASSQERRASGIYEQFF
TRBJ2-7 | . | TRBV29-1 | . | TGCAGCGTTGAACAGGGGATAACGTACGAGCAGTACTTC | CSVEQGITYEQYF
TRBJ2-7 | . | TRBV6-4 | . | TGTGCCAGCAGTGACTGCGCGACGTACCTAAGGGGGGGCTACGAGCAGTACTTC | CASSDCATYLRGGYEQYF
TRBJ2-2 | TRBD1 | TRBV15 | . | TGTGCCACCAGCAGAGGGCAGGGGGTTGAGGAGCTGTTTTTT | CATSRGQGVEELFF
TRBJ1-2 | . | TRBV5-1 | . | TGCGCCAGCAGCGGATCCGAGGGCTACTATGGCTACACCTTC | CASSGSEGYYGYTF
TRBJ2-5 | . | TRBV6-1 | . | TGTGCCAGCAGTGAAGCGCTCATGAACCGAGGGGAGACCCAGTACTTC | CASSEALMNRGETQYF
TRBJ2-7 | TRBD1 | TRBV2 | . | TGTGCCAGCAGGCCGGGACAGGGGCGGGGCGAGCAGTACTTC | CASRPGQGRGEQYF
TRBJ2-3 | TRBD2 | TRBV28 | . | TGTGCCAGCAGATTCGCGGGGGGCACAGATACGCAGTATTTT | CASRFAGGTDTQYF
TRBJ2-1 | . | TRBV28 | few | TGTGCCAGCAGTGAGCATATGGGGGGACGAAGCAATGAGCAGTTCTTC | CASSEHMGGRSNEQFF
TRBJ2-1 | TRBD2 | TRBV7-2 | . | TGTGCCAGCAGCTTAGTATCTAGCGGGGCCTACAATGAGCAGTTCTTC | CASSLVSSGAYNEQFF
TRBJ2-7 | TRBD2 | TRBV2 | few | TGTGCCAGCAGAGCCGGGACTAGCGGGAACTACGAGCAGTACTTC | CASRAGTSGNYEQYF
TRBJ1-2 | TRBD1 | TRBV29-1 | . | TGCAGCGTTCCGACAGGGGGCTCCAACTATGGCTACACCTTC | CSVPTGGSNYGYTF
TRBJ1-1 | . | TRBV7-8 | . | TGTGCCAGCAGCTTAGCGGGCCCGGCTCGACTGAACACTGAAGCTTTCTTT | CASSLAGPARLNTEAFF
TRBJ1-4 | TRBD1 | TRBV7-9 | . | TGTTCCAGCAGCTTAGAAGGGGCCACAGGGGCGGGTGAAAAACTGTTTTTT | CSSSLEGATGAGEKLFF
TRBJ1-6 | TRBD1 | TRBV2 | . | TGTGCCAGCATGCGGGACAGGGGCAATTCACCCCTCCACTTT | CASMRDRGNSPLHF
TRBJ2-3 | TRBD1 | TRBV6-5 | . | TGTGCCAGCAGGCAAAGGACAGGGCGCACAGATACGCAGTATTTT | CASRQRTGRTDTQYF
TRBJ2-1 | . | TRBV6-4 | . | TGTGCCAGCAGTGACTCTCACAGGGAGTACAATGAGCAGTTCTTC | CASSDSHREYNEQFF
TRBJ2-5 | TRBD1 | TRBV19 | once | TGTGCCAGTAGTACCCAAGCAACAGGGGGGCAAGAGACCCAGTACTTC | CASSTQATGGQETQYF
TRBJ2-1 | . | TRBV19 | . | TGTGCCAGTAGTATCAACGCTCCGGAGGCGGGACCACCCTACAATGAGCAGTTCTTC | CASSINAPEAGPPYNEQFF
TRBJ2-2 | . | TRBV7-3 | once | TGTGCCAGCAGCTTATCTCGGAACACCGGGGAGCTGTTTTTT | CASSLSRNTGELFF
TRBJ2-7 | TRBD1 | TRBV5-4 | . | TGTGCCAGCAGCGGCCGGGACAGGACCTACGAGCAGTACTTC | CASSGRDRTYEQYF
TRBJ2-3 | TRBD2 | TRBV9 | once | TGTGCCAGCAGCGTAGACGGTGCCAGCGGGAGCGTGCAAGATACGCAGTATTTT | CASSVDGASGSVQDTQYF
TRBJ2-3 | TRBD2 | TRBV4-2 | . | TGTGCCAGCAGCCAAGGACTAGCGGGAGATACGCAGTATTTT | CASSQGLAGDTQYF
TRBJ2-1 | TRBD1 | TRBV11-3 | . | TGTGCCAGCCTTCTTACCGGGACAGTTGACAATGAGCAGTTCTTC | CASLLTGTVDNEQFF
TRBJ2-5 | TRBD1 | TRBV29-1 | . | TGCAGCGTTAGGACAGGGGGGGAGACCCAGTACTTC | CSVRTGGETQYF